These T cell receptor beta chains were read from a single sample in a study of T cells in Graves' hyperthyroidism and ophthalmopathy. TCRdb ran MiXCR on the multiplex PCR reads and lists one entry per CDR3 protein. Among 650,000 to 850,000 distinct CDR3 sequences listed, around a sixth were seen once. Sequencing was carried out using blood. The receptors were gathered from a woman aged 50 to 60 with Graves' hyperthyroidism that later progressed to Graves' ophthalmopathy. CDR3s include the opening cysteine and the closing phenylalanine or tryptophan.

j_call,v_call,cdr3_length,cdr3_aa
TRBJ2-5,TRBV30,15,CAWSPMTVLQETQYF
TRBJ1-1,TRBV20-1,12,CSATRGGTEAFF
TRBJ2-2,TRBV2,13,CASSEGHTGELFF
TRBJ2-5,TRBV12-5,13,CASGLGLLETQYF
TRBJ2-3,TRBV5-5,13,CASSLRRQDTQYF
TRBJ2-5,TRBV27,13,CASRGGAGETQYF
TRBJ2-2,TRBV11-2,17,CASSLEWGVGPTGELFF
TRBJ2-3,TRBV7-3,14,CASSATSATDTQYF
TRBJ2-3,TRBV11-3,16,CASSLNAGGSADTQYF
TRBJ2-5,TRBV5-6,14,CASSSGQHQETQYF
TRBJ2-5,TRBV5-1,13,CASRISGGETQYF
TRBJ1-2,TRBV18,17,CASSPLQGQAYSYGYTF
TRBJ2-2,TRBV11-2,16,CASSADGPPNTGELFF
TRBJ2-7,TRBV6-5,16,CASSYSRNRVSYEQYF
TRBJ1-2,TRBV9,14,CASSVGDGNYGYTF
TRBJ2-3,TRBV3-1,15,CASSQSLAGMDTQYF
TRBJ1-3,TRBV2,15,CASMTGYAAGNTIYF
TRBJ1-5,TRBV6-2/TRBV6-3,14,CASNKLGLNQPQHF